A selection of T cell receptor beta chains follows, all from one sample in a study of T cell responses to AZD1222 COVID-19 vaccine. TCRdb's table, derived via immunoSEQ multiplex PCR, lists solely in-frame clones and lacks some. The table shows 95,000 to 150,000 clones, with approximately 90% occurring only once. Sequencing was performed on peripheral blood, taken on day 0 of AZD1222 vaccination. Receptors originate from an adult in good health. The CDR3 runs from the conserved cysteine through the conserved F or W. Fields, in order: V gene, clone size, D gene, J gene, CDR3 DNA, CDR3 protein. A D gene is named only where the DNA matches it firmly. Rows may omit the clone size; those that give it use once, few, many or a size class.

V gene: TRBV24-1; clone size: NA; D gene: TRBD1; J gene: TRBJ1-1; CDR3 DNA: TGTGCCACCAGTGATGCAGGGGGGATGGAAGCTTTCTTT; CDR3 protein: CATSDAGGMEAFF
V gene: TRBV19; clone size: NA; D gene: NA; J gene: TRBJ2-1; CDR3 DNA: TGTGCCAGTAGTATAGTCAGCAACAATGAGCAGTTCTTC; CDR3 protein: CASSIVSNNEQFF
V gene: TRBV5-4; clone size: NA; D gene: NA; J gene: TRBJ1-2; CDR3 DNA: TGTGCCAGCAGCTTGGGTGCCCAGCCTAACTATGGCTACACCTTC; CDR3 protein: CASSLGAQPNYGYTF
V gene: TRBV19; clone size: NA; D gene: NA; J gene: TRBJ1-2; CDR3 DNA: TGTGCCAGTATCCATCACCCATCAGGGGATCCTAACTATGGCTACACCTTC; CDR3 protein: CASIHHPSGDPNYGYTF
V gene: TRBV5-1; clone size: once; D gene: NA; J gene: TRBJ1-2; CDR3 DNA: TGCGCCAGCAGCTTGGAGGGGGGGCGCGAGGGCTACACCTTC; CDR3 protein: CASSLEGGREGYTF
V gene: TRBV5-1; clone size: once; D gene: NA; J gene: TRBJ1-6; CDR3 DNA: TGCGCCAGCAGCTTGGTGGGGGTGGGTTCACCCCTCCACTTT; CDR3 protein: CASSLVGVGSPLHF
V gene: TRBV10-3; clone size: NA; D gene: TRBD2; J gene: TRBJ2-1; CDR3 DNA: TGTGCCATCAGCGGGACTAGCGACGGTGAGCAGTTCTTC; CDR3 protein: CAISGTSDGEQFF
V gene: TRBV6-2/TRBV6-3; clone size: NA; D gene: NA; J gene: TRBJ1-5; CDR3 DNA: TGTGCCAGCGGCCAGGGGTTTCTTCAGCCCCAGCATTTT; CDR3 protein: CASGQGFLQPQHF
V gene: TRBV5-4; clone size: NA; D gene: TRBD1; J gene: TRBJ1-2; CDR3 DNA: TGTGCCAGCAGCCAAGGGGGCGAGAACTATGGCTACACCTTC; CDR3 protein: CASSQGGENYGYTF
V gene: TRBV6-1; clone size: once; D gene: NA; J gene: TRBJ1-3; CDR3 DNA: TGTGCCAGCAGTGAAATGGACAGAGCCTCTGGAAACACCATATATTTT; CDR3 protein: CASSEMDRASGNTIYF
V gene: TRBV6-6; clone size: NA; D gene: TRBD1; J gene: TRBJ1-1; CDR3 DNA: TGTGCCAGCAGTCCCCAAGACAGGGGGCAGACTGAAGCTTTCTTT; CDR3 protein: CASSPQDRGQTEAFF
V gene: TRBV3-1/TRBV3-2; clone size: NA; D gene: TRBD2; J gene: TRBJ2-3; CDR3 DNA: TGTGCCAGCAGCCAACCCGGTCTTTCTAGCGGGGGGTCGGATACGCAGTATTTT; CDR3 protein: CASSQPGLSSGGSDTQYF
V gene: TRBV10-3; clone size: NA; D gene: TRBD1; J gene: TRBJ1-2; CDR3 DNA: TGTGCCATCAGTGACCACCTCAGGGGGGCCGCTTATGGCTACACCTTC; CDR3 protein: CAISDHLRGAAYGYTF
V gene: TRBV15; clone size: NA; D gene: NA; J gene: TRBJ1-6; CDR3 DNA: TGTGCCACCAGCAGAGTCCCACAGGGAAATTCACCCCTCCACTTT; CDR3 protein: CATSRVPQGNSPLHF
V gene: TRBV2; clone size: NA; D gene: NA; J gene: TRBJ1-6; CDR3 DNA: TGTGCCAGCAGTGCGGACGTTTATAATTCACCCCTCCACTTT; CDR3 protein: CASSADVYNSPLHF
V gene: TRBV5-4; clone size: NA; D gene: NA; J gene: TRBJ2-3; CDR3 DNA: TGTGCCAGCAGCTTGGACCTCATTTCCCTTCTCGATACGCAGTATTTT; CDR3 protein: CASSLDLISLLDTQYF
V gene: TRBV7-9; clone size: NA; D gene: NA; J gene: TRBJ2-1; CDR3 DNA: TGTGCCAGCAGCCAGGCCCCCAGGGGGGAATACAATGAGCAGTTCTTC; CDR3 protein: CASSQAPRGEYNEQFF
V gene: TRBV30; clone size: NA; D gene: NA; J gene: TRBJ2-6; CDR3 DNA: TGTGCCTGGAGTGTGCAGTTTGGGGCCAACGTCCTGACTTTC; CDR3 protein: CAWSVQFGANVLTF
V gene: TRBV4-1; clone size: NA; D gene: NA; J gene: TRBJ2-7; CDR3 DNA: TGCGCCAGCAGCCAAGTTCTCTTGAGGGTGGACTACGAGCAGTACTTC; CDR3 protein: CASSQVLLRVDYEQYF
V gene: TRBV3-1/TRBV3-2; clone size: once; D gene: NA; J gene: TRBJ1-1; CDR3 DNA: TGTGCCAGCAGCCAAGAACTCCAGTCGGGCACTGAAGCTTTCTTT; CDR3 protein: CASSQELQSGTEAFF
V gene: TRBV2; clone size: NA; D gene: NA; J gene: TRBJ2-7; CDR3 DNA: TGTGCCAGCAGTGGACAGACCCCCTACGAGCAGTACTTC; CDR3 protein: CASSGQTPYEQYF
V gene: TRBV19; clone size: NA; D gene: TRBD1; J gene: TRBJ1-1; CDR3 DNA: TGTGCCAGTAACCGGGACAGACGGACTGAAGCTTTCTTT; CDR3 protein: CASNRDRRTEAFF